Following are 29 T cell receptor beta chains from one sample sequenced in a study of T cells in Graves' hyperthyroidism and ophthalmopathy. Template material for amplifying TCR beta CDR3 regions consisted of RNA transcripts. TCR CDR3 underwent first-round RT-PCR with the HTBI primer set. TCRdb fed the multiplex PCR reads into MiXCR, producing one record per CDR3 protein. The top ten hold 16% of the sample, which has about 770,000 distinct CDR3 sequences, about 19% seen once. The material sequenced was blood. These TCRs come from a woman between 45 and 60 years old with Graves' hyperthyroidism that later progressed to Graves' ophthalmopathy.

This clonotype was observed a few times. The chain combines TRBV4-1 with TRBJ1-2, with D perhaps TRBD1 (6 bases). This CDR3 is 15 amino acids long. Germline assignment: CDR1 MGHRA and CDR2 YSYEKL. V shed 0 bases and J shed 8 bases, with 16 bases lying between them. DNA of the CDR3: TGCGCCAGCAGCCAAGATGGACAGTTAGCGTGGGGCTACACCTTC. This codes for CASSQDGQLAWGYTF.

V gene TRBV20-1 combines with J gene TRBJ2-3; no firm D call. The CDR3 totals 12 residues. From germline, CDR1 is DFQATT and CDR2 SNEGSKA (reference sequence). CDR3 amino acids: CRISGPTDTQYF. The DNA of the CDR3 is TGCAGAATCAGTGGCCCCACAGATACGCAGTATTTT.

This clonotype was recorded many times. V and J are TRBV10-3 and TRBJ1-5; perhaps TRBD1 as D (5 bases). The CDR3 runs 19 residues. Germline V gene lookup returns CDR1 ENHRY and CDR2 SYGVKD. With 5 bases removed from V and 0 bases from J, the gap between germline ends came to 23 bases. The CDR3 DNA sequence: TGTGCCATCAGTTCCGTCCCCGGCGGGACGACGTATAGCAATCAGCCCCAGCATTTT. Encoded protein: CAISSVPGGTTYSNQPQHF.

This clonotype was observed a handful of times. The genes are TRBV18 and TRBJ1-4, with TRBD1 matching 8 bases. Losses at the gene ends were 0 bases for V and 1 base for J; bases not matched to a gene: 10. Germline lookup yields CDR1 KGHSH and CDR2 LQKENI. The CDR3 is 19 amino acids. CDR3 in amino acids: CASSPPILLGTGTNEKLFF. As DNA, the CDR3 is TGTGCCAGCTCACCACCGATCCTACTCGGGACAGGAACTAATGAAAAACTGTTTTTT.

This clonotype was seen ten or more times. The gene calls are TRBV12-3 or TRBV12-4 and TRBJ1-2, with 7 bases matching TRBD1. V shed 5 bases, J shed 8 bases, and the junction held 17 bases outside the gene matches. The CDR3 is 16 residues long. This chain's CDR3 is CASSHLRATGRAGYTF. The DNA for the CDR3 is TGTGCCAGCAGTCACCTCCGAGCGACAGGGAGGGCGGGCTACACCTTC.

This clonotype was seen at least ten times. This chain uses TRBV30 with TRBJ1-1; TRBD1 aligns across 7 bases. CDR3 length: 14 amino acids. Germline values: CDR1 GTSNPN, CDR2 SVGIG (reference sequence). V trimming: 4 bases; J trimming: 2 bases; junction bases outside the gene matches: 7. This chain's CDR3 is CAWILGTVNTEAFF. DNA for the CDR3: TGTGCCTGGATATTAGGGACAGTAAACACTGAAGCTTTCTTT.

V and J are TRBV5-1 and TRBJ1-6; 7 positions match TRBD1. The trim removed 2 bases at V and 10 bases at J, leaving 6 bases unmatched. CDR1 and CDR2 from the germline V gene are SGHRS and YFSETQ. The CDR3 is made up of 14 amino acids. The CDR3 loop is CASSFSGGESPLHF. DNA of the CDR3: TGCGCCAGCAGCTTTTCAGGGGGGGAATCACCCCTCCACTTT.

The chain recombines TRBV2 with TRBJ1-3, with TRBD1 matching over 8 bases. From germline, CDR1 is SNHLY and CDR2 FYNNEI. Trimming removed 6 bases from V and 0 bases from J; junction bases left unmatched: 7. The CDR3 is 16 residues long. CDR3 in DNA: TGTGCCAGCAGCGACAGGGGTTCCGTCTCTGGAAACACCATATATTTT. Translated, it gives CASSDRGSVSGNTIYF.

The chain recombines TRBV11-2 with TRBJ2-5; 9 positions match TRBD1. V was clipped by 2 bases and J by 5 bases; unmatched bases: 6. The CDR3 loop spans 15 amino acids. Germline-derived CDR1 and CDR2 are SGHAT and FQNNGV. DNA of the CDR3: TGTGCCAGCAGCTTACGGGGGACAGGGTGGGAGACCCAGTACTTC. Protein product: CASSLRGTGWETQYF.

V is TRBV19 and J is TRBJ1-6; D gene uncertain. CDR1 and CDR2 (germline): LNHDA, SQIVND (reference sequence). This CDR3 contains 15 residues. V lost 0 bases, J lost 4 bases, and 7 bases lay in between. Here the CDR3 reads CASSIESGYNSPLHF. The CDR3 nucleotides are TGTGCCAGTAGTATAGAGAGCGGTTATAATTCACCCCTCCACTTT.

Turning to this clonotype: An end of the junction does not agree with germline; a read error may underlie this. The chain joins TRBV5-1 to TRBJ1-1, with D perhaps TRBD1 (5 bases). Germline lookup yields CDR1 SGHRS and CDR2 YFSETQ. The length of the CDR3 is 14 residues. CDR3 nucleotides: TGCGCCAGCAGCTTCGGGACTGCGAACGCTGAAGCTTTCTTT. Translation gives CASSFGTANAEAFF.

This clonotype has more than one count but fewer than ten. The chain joins TRBV14 to TRBJ1-1; D is unresolved. V lost 1 base and J 5 bases, leaving 11 bases between the germline ends. The CDR3 length is 14 residues. Germline loops: CDR1 SGHDN, CDR2 FVKESK. The CDR3 reads CASSQVARKTEAFF. In DNA form, the CDR3 reads TGTGCCAGCAGCCAAGTAGCAAGGAAGACTGAAGCTTTCTTT.

The chain links TRBV30 to TRBJ2-5; D remains unclear. V lost 1 base to trimming and J lost 1 base, with 7 bases between them. There are 13 residues in the CDR3. CDR1 GTSNPN and CDR2 SVGIG come from the germline V gene (reference sequence). The CDR3 DNA sequence: TGTGCCTGGAGTGGACGGATCCAAGAGACCCAGTACTTC. As protein: CAWSGRIQETQYF.

The genes are TRBV11-3 and TRBJ2-1; D possibly corresponds to TRBD1 (6 bases). CDR1 is SGHNT, CDR2 YENEEA, per germline. CDR3 length: 13 amino acids. Trimming took 6 bases from V and 10 from J, leaving 16 bases between them. The CDR3 region is CASSITQGAEQFF. CDR3 coding DNA: TGTGCCAGCAGTATCACACAGGGTGCGGAGCAGTTCTTC.

The chain links TRBV6-1 to TRBJ1-3; D remains unclear. Germline V CDR1 and CDR2: MNHNS, SASEGT. CDR3 length: 14 amino acids. Trimming took off 4 bases at V and 0 bases at J, with 7 bases between the two ends. CDR3 loop: CASSVTDSGNTIYF. CDR3 nucleotide sequence: TGTGCCAGCAGTGTCACAGACTCTGGAAACACCATATATTTT.

The chain is built from TRBV25-1 and TRBJ2-7; the D gene is possibly TRBD2 (6 bases). Germline V gene lookup returns CDR1 MGHDK and CDR2 SYGVNS. There are 13 residues in the CDR3. V lost 7 bases and J lost 0, with 10 bases in between. CDR3 region: CASKGTDSYEQYF. The CDR3 nucleotides are TGTGCCAGCAAAGGGACTGACTCCTACGAGCAGTACTTC.

This clonotype was seen a handful of times. This rearrangement joins TRBV9 to TRBJ1-1; a possible D gene is TRBD1 (5 bases). Trimming cost V 3 bases and J 1 base, with 10 bases left between them. CDR1 is SGDLS, CDR2 YYNGEE, per germline. CDR3 length: 14 amino acids. CDR3 region: CASSATTGNTEAFF. DNA of the CDR3: TGTGCCAGCAGCGCCACTACAGGGAACACTGAAGCTTTCTTT.

As for this clonotype: Germline is not matched at one junction end, which may reflect a read error. V and J are TRBV6-1 and TRBJ2-1; 7 positions agree with TRBD2. The CDR3 runs 12 residues. Germline CDR1 reads MNHNS; CDR2 reads SASEGT. CDR3 DNA sequence: TGTGCCGGCAGGGCCTGGGGGGGTGAGCAGTTCTTC. As protein: CAGRAWGGEQFF.

There are many counts of this clonotype. The chain couples TRBV11-2 to TRBJ2-1; D gene unclear. This CDR3 has 13 residues. Germline V gene sequence: CDR1 SGHAT, CDR2 FQNNGV. V was cut by 0 bases and J by 5 bases, with 5 bases left in between. The CDR3 nucleotides read TGTGCCAGCAGCTTAGAGGCTAACAATGAGCAGTTCTTC. Translation: CASSLEANNEQFF. Filled out from reference TRBV11-2 and TRBJ2-1, the complete variable domain reads EAGVAQSPRYKIIEKRQSVAFWCNPISGHATLYWYQQILGQGPKLLIQFQNNGVVDDSQLPKDRFSAERLKGVDSTLKIQPAKLEDSAVYLCASSLEANNEQFFGPGTRLTVL.

V is TRBV18 and J is TRBJ1-2; 8 nucleotides align to TRBD1. After removal of 3 bases from V and 0 bases from J, the junction contained 6 bases not matched to a gene. The germline CDR1 and CDR2 sequences are KGHSH and LQKENI. The CDR3 length is 16 residues. CDR3 DNA: TGTGCCAGCTCACCGTCAGGGGGCGCATCTAACTATGGCTACACCTTC. Translating gives CASSPSGGASNYGYTF.

In this sample, this clonotype turned up a few times. The V and J genes are TRBV4-1 and TRBJ1-2, with 7 bases aligning to TRBD1. The CDR3 spans 15 residues. Looked up from germline, CDR1 is MGHRA and CDR2 is YSYEKL. With 3 bases clipped from V and 4 bases from J, the junction kept 8 bases outside the gene matches. CDR3 loop: CASSQADRDTYGYTF. CDR3 coding DNA: TGCGCCAGCAGCCAGGCCGACAGGGACACCTATGGCTACACCTTC.

The rearrangement joins TRBV6-1 to TRBJ1-5; possible D gene TRBD1, 5 bases. This CDR3 comprises 13 residues. From germline, CDR1 is MNHNS and CDR2 SASEGT. V was clipped by 6 bases and J by 5 bases, with 11 bases between them. CDR3 bases: TGTGCCAGCAGAACGGACACGTATCAGCCCCAGCATTTT. Protein sequence: CASRTDTYQPQHF.

This clonotype was counted ten times or more. The chain carries TRBV12-3 or TRBV12-4 and TRBJ2-3; D perhaps matches TRBD1 (6 bases). The CDR3 is 15 residues long. The V gene lost 3 bases and the J gene lost 2 bases, with 12 bases spanning the gap. The CDR3 spells CASSLQGQNTDTQYF. CDR3 bases: TGTGCCAGCAGTTTGCAGGGGCAAAACACAGATACGCAGTATTTT.

This clonotype was counted between two and nine times. The gene calls are TRBV12-3 or TRBV12-4 and TRBJ1-6; D is uncertain. The CDR3 has 16 amino acids. V lost 5 bases and J lost 6, with 17 bases in between. The CDR3 nucleotides are TGTGCCAGCAGTCCGAAACGGACTACCTCTAATTCACCCCTCCACTTT. Translated: CASSPKRTTSNSPLHF.

This clonotype showed up just a few times. The rearrangement links TRBV15 to TRBJ2-5; TRBD2 matches 9 bases. This CDR3 contains 16 residues. The junction had 6 bases not matched to a gene; V was cut back by 1 base and J by 3 bases. Germline V gene data show CDR1 as LNHNV and CDR2 as YYDKDF (reference sequence). The CDR3 coding sequence is TGTGCCACCAGCAGAGTTGTCGCTAGCGGGGAAGAGACCCAGTACTTC. Translating gives CATSRVVASGEETQYF.

The chain carries TRBV20-1 and TRBJ1-3; the D gene is possibly TRBD1 (5 bases). The CDR3 runs 15 residues. In germline, CDR1 is DFQATT, CDR2 SNEGSKA (reference sequence). V dropped 6 bases and J dropped 0 bases, with 15 bases sitting between them. The CDR3 DNA follows: TGCAGTGCGAGGGGACGGGAGAGCTCTGGAAACACCATATATTTT. Protein product: CSARGRESSGNTIYF.

The rearrangement joins TRBV4-2 to TRBJ1-4, with 8 nucleotides matching TRBD1. Germline V gene sequence: CDR1 LGHNA, CDR2 YNFKEQ. V dropped 4 bases and J dropped 10; count of bases not matched to a gene: 17. The CDR3 runs 17 residues. The CDR3 spells CASSRDRSLARRGKLFF. The CDR3, as DNA: TGTGCCAGCAGCCGGGACAGGTCCCTGGCCCGTCGTGGAAAACTGTTTTTT.

The chain has TRBV7-3 and TRBJ1-4, with D tentatively TRBD1 (5 bases). This CDR3 region has 13 residues. Germline V gene sequence: CDR1 SGHTA, CDR2 FQGTGA. The V end was cut by 9 bases, the J end by 4 bases, with 12 bases between. The CDR3 here is CASARDHNEKLFF. The CDR3 nucleotides read TGTGCCAGTGCCAGGGACCATAATGAAAAACTGTTTTTT.

The table lists this clonotype with many counts. The chain is built from TRBV6-1 and TRBJ1-2; TRBD1 is a possible D gene (5 bases). The length of the CDR3 is 16 residues. Trimming pared 5 bases from V and 0 bases from J, leaving 16 bases between. Germline loops: CDR1 MNHNS, CDR2 SASEGT. For the CDR3, the DNA is TGTGCCAGCAGTTATGGGGGGTCTCGAGCTAACTATGGCTACACCTTC. This codes for CASSYGGSRANYGYTF.